The 32 T cell receptor beta chains below come from one sample, sequenced in a study of cytomegalovirus exposure and HLA in healthy donors. The study ran its PCR with 60 Vbeta and 13 Jbeta primers. Clones were sequenced by immunoSEQ multiplex PCR, and TCRdb holds only the in-frame ones, with some missing. The sample has about 110,000 clones. The specimen was PBMCs. The receptors stem from a man aged 35-49 years in good health and CMV-seropositive.

J is TRBJ1-1 and V is TRBV27; D gene uncertain. The V gene lost 6 bases and the J gene lost 9 bases, with 14 bases spanning the gap. The CDR3 totals 12 residues. The germline V gene encodes CDR1 MNHEY and CDR2 SMNVEV (reference sequence). The CDR3 spells CASSPTRGQAFF. The CDR3, as DNA: TGTGCCAGCAGCCCCACGCGCGGCCAAGCTTTCTTT.

The rearrangement joins TRBV25-1 to TRBJ1-1; 8 bases are shared with TRBD1. From germline, CDR1 is MGHDK and CDR2 SYGVNS. The junction had 5 bases not matched to a gene; V was cut back by 3 bases and J by 5 bases. The CDR3 extends over 14 amino acids. In DNA form, the CDR3 reads TGTGCCAGCAGTGACCAGGGGGCACGGACTGAAGCTTTCTTT. Translating it yields CASSDQGARTEAFF.

J is TRBJ2-4 and V is TRBV28; D gene unclear. The V end was cut by 6 bases, the J end by 1 base, with 16 bases between. CDR3 length equals 16 residues. The germline V gene encodes CDR1 MDHEN and CDR2 SYDVKM. The CDR3 loop reads CASSLVLDAAKNIQYF. The CDR3 DNA sequence: TGTGCCAGCAGCCTTGTACTCGATGCGGCCAAAAACATTCAGTACTTC.

The chain carries TRBV6-1 and TRBJ2-1, with no clear D. CDR1 and CDR2 (germline): MNHNS, SASEGT. The V end was cut by 7 bases, the J end by 7 bases, with 14 bases between. CDR3 length: 13 amino acids. In nucleotides, the CDR3 is TGTGCCAGCAATATGATAGCCTTTAATGAGCAGTTCTTC. Amino acid sequence: CASNMIAFNEQFF.

The genes are TRBV5-6 and TRBJ1-1; D is ambiguous. Looked up from germline, CDR1 is SGHDT and CDR2 is YYEEEE. CDR3 length equals 16 residues. Between the trimmed V and J ends, which lost 6 bases and 1 base, there was a span of 19 bases. The CDR3 loop is CASTKEPIGSNTEAFF. The CDR3 DNA follows: TGTGCCAGCACCAAAGAACCGATCGGGTCGAACACTGAAGCTTTCTTT.

The V gene is TRBV19, the J gene TRBJ1-3, with D unresolved. V was clipped by 11 bases and J by 2 bases, with 16 bases between them. This CDR3 spans 14 amino acids. Germline V lookup: CDR1 LNHDA, CDR2 SQIVND (reference sequence). This CDR3 is CAAYGGTAGNTIYF. CDR3 in DNA: TGTGCCGCCTATGGAGGTACCGCTGGAAACACCATATATTTT.

The chain uses TRBV5-1 and TRBJ2-1; 12 bases match TRBD2. The CDR3 totals 18 residues. The V segment lost 6 bases and the J segment 7 bases; nucleotides outside the gene matches: 17. Germline V CDR1 and CDR2: SGHRS, YFSETQ. CDR3 in amino acids: CASTRLAGGPSQGNEQFF. CDR3 sequence (DNA): TGCGCCAGCACTAGGCTAGCGGGAGGGCCCTCCCAGGGGAATGAGCAGTTCTTC. The full variable domain, in which reference TRBV5-1 and TRBJ2-1 provide the parts outside the CDR3, is KAGVTQTPRYLIKTRGQQVTLSCSPISGHRSVSWYQQTPGQGLQFLFEYFSETQRNKGNFPGRFSGRQFSNSRSEMNVSTLELGDSALYLCASTRLAGGPSQGNEQFFGPGTRLTVL.

The J gene is TRBJ2-4, the V gene TRBV7-9; D gene uncertain. Germline V gene lookup returns CDR1 SEHNR and CDR2 FQNEAQ (reference sequence). The CDR3 is made up of 15 amino acids. Trimming took off 2 bases at V and 3 bases at J, with 11 bases between the two ends. The CDR3, as DNA: TGTGCCAGCAGCTTAACTACTGGCGTCAAAAACATTCAGTACTTC. Translating gives CASSLTTGVKNIQYF. Variable domain in full (rest from reference TRBV7-9 and TRBJ2-4): DTGVSQNPRHKITKRGQNVTFRCDPISEHNRLYWYRQTLGQGPEFLTYFQNEAQLEKSRLLSDRFSAERPKGSFSTLEIQRTEQGDSAMYLCASSLTTGVKNIQYFGAGTRLSVL.

The rearrangement links TRBV27 to TRBJ2-1; D uncertain. Trimming stripped 5 bases from V and 6 bases from J, with 8 bases between. This CDR3 has 12 residues. Germline lookup yields CDR1 MNHEY and CDR2 SMNVEV (reference sequence). CDR3 DNA sequence: TGTGCCAGCAGTGGCCCCATCAATGAGCAGTTCTTC. It encodes CASSGPINEQFF.

V usage is TRBV28 and J usage is TRBJ1-5; 10 nucleotides agree with TRBD1. Germline CDR1 reads MDHEN; CDR2 reads SYDVKM. Unmatched junction bases numbered 7, after V lost 5 bases and J lost 9 bases. The CDR3 totals 14 residues. The CDR3: CASSEGQGLRPQHF. The CDR3 DNA follows: TGTGCCAGCAGTGAGGGACAGGGGCTCAGGCCCCAGCATTTT.

The V and J genes are TRBV7-9 and TRBJ1-2; 12 bases match TRBD1. V gave up 5 bases and J gave up 2 bases; unmatched junction bases: 9. The CDR3 sequence is 17 residues long. Germline CDR1 reads SEHNR; CDR2 reads FQNEAQ (reference sequence). CDR3: CASSTWGQGAANYGYTF. CDR3 nucleotides: TGTGCCAGCAGCACATGGGGACAGGGGGCCGCGAACTATGGCTACACCTTC.

The chain has TRBV11-2 and TRBJ2-7; no reliable D call. This CDR3 is 15 amino acids long. Germline V gene sequence: CDR1 SGHAT, CDR2 FQNNGV. Between the trimmed V and J ends, which lost 0 bases and 2 bases, there was a span of 11 bases. CDR3 sequence: CASSLEVGPTYEQYF. The CDR3 nucleotides read TGTGCCAGCAGCTTAGAGGTGGGCCCAACCTACGAGCAGTACTTC.

The chain employs TRBV5-4 and TRBJ1-2; a weak D match, TRBD1 (6 bases). Trimming left V 5 bases short and J 5 bases short, with 10 bases between. The CDR3 loop spans 12 amino acids. Germline V gene lookup returns CDR1 SGHNT and CDR2 YYREEE (reference sequence). CDR3 DNA sequence: TGTGCCAGCAGACAGGGCATTTATGGCTACACCTTC. Its protein product is CASRQGIYGYTF. The full variable domain, in which reference TRBV5-4 and TRBJ1-2 provide the parts outside the CDR3, is ETGVTQSPTHLIKTRGQQVTLRCSSQSGHNTVSWYQQALGQGPQFIFQYYREEENGRGNFPPRFSGLQFPNYSSELNVNALELDDSALYLCASRQGIYGYTFGSGTRLTVV.

The chain has TRBV7-9 and TRBJ2-7, with TRBD1 matching over 9 bases. CDR1 is SEHNR, CDR2 FQNEAQ, per germline (reference sequence). The length of the CDR3 is 16 residues. J was trimmed by 5 bases and V by 0 bases; bases with no gene match: 8. In DNA, the CDR3 is TGTGCCAGCAGCTTAGCGGGGACAGGGAGGGCCAACGAGCAGTACTTC. Translating it yields CASSLAGTGRANEQYF.

This chain uses TRBV18 with TRBJ1-1; no definite D call. Trimming pared 2 bases from V and 0 bases from J, leaving 4 bases between. From germline, CDR1 is KGHSH and CDR2 LQKENI. This CDR3 comprises 13 residues. The CDR3 region has the DNA TGTGCCAGCTCACCAACGGTGAACACTGAAGCTTTCTTT. Its translation: CASSPTVNTEAFF.

This rearrangement joins TRBV7-9 to TRBJ2-6; possibly TRBD1 for D (5 bases). The germline CDR1 and CDR2 sequences are SEHNR and FQNEAQ (reference sequence). This CDR3 has 15 residues. V was shortened by 5 bases and J by 1 base, with 9 bases between the two germline ends. The CDR3 reads CASSRRVSGANVLTF. The CDR3 nucleotides read TGTGCCAGCAGCCGCAGGGTGTCTGGGGCCAACGTCCTGACTTTC.

J is TRBJ1-1 and V is TRBV6-6; 8 bases line up with TRBD1. CDR3 length equals 14 residues. In germline, CDR1 is MNHNY, CDR2 SVGAGI (reference sequence). The junction had 4 bases not matched to a gene; V was cut back by 6 bases and J by 1 base. In DNA form, the CDR3 reads TGTGCCAGCAGAGAGACAGGGGCGAACACTGAAGCTTTCTTT. Amino acid sequence: CASRETGANTEAFF.

This CDR3 is CASGPRMTGFNQPQHF. CDR3 in DNA: TGTGCTAGTGGCCCTCGAATGACAGGGTTCAATCAGCCCCAGCATTTT. J is TRBJ1-5 and V is TRBV12-5; 7 bases match TRBD1. The length of the CDR3 is 16 residues. After removal of 6 bases from V and 3 bases from J, the junction contained 11 bases not matched to a gene. CDR1 and CDR2 (germline): LGHNT, FRNRAP. Full variable domain (rest looked up from reference TRBV12-5 and TRBJ1-5): DARVTQTPRHKVTEMGQEVTMRCQPILGHNTVFWYRQTMMQGLELLAYFRNRAPLDDSGMPKDRFSAEMPDATLATLKIQPSEPRDSAVYFCASGPRMTGFNQPQHFGDGTRLSIL.

The V gene is TRBV6-1, the J gene TRBJ2-7, with TRBD1 as a possible D gene (6 bases). The CDR3 is 15 amino acids. Trimming stripped 4 bases from V and 4 bases from J, with 17 bases between. The germline V gene has CDR1 MNHNS and CDR2 SASEGT. DNA for the CDR3: TGTGCCAGCAGTGGGGGTAGGGGGTATATTTACGAGCAGTACTTC. Amino acids: CASSGGRGYIYEQYF.

The chain employs TRBV18 and TRBJ2-1, with 7 bases identical to TRBD2. With V trimmed by 2 bases and J by 6 bases, 7 bases remained unmatched. The CDR3 is 15 residues long. Looked up from germline, CDR1 is KGHSH and CDR2 is LQKENI. CDR3 sequence (DNA): TGTGCCAGCTCACCAGGGCTAGCGGTCCGCAATGAGCAGTTCTTC. Protein product: CASSPGLAVRNEQFF.

The V call is TRBV29-1, the J call TRBJ2-1, with a weak D call TRBD1 (6 bases). This CDR3 has 14 amino acids. V was trimmed by 4 bases and J by 7 bases, leaving 17 bases between them. Germline CDR1 is SQVTM and CDR2 is ANQGSEA. Here the CDR3 reads CSVAVPGDQNEQFF. The CDR3 DNA reads TGCAGCGTTGCGGTCCCAGGGGATCAAAATGAGCAGTTCTTC.

CDR3 protein: CASSGSSYNEQFF. Written as DNA, the CDR3 is TGCGCCAGCAGCGGGAGCTCCTACAATGAGCAGTTCTTC. The J gene is TRBJ2-1, the V gene TRBV10-1, with D perhaps TRBD2 (6 bases). CDR1 is WNHNN and CDR2 is SYGVQD in the germline V gene (reference sequence). Between the trimmed V and J ends, which lost 6 bases and 0 bases, there was a span of 6 bases. The CDR3 spans 13 residues.

The chain combines TRBV6-5 with TRBJ2-1; D might be TRBD2 (6 bases). V shed 6 bases and J shed 2 bases, with 14 bases lying between them. Germline V CDR1 and CDR2: MNHEY, SVGAGI. The CDR3 is 15 amino acids. The CDR3 DNA reads as TGTGCCAGCAGGACTCGAGCGGGTACCTACAATGAGCAGTTCTTC. It is translated as CASRTRAGTYNEQFF.

V and J are TRBV5-1 and TRBJ2-7; TRBD1 matches 9 bases. J gave up 6 bases and V 4 bases, and 11 bases lay outside the gene matches. Germline V CDR1 and CDR2: SGHRS, YFSETQ. CDR3 length equals 15 residues. The CDR3 DNA sequence: TGCGCCAGCAGCCCCAAGCCGGGACAGGGAGGCGAGCAGTACTTC. Its translation: CASSPKPGQGGEQYF.

The rearrangement uses TRBV18 and TRBJ2-2; D gene unclear. This CDR3 region has 15 residues. Per germline, CDR1 KGHSH and CDR2 LQKENI. V lost 1 base, J lost 0 bases, and 6 bases lay in between. CDR3 nucleotide sequence: TGTGCCAGCTCACCACGAGCTTCGAACACCGGGGAGCTGTTTTTT. Encoded protein: CASSPRASNTGELFF.

This chain uses TRBV5-4 with TRBJ2-7, with 7 bases lining up with TRBD2. The germline gives CDR1 SGHNT, CDR2 YYREEE (reference sequence). The V segment lost 3 bases and the J segment 2 bases; nucleotides outside the gene matches: 5. CDR3 size: 14 residues. The CDR3 bases are TGTGCCAGCAGCTCCGTGACTAGCCCCTACGAGCAGTACTTC. This translates into CASSSVTSPYEQYF.

The chain links TRBV7-2 to TRBJ1-1; tentatively, D is TRBD1 (5 bases). Germline V gene lookup returns CDR1 SGHTA and CDR2 FQGNSA. The germline V and J ends were trimmed by 1 base and 7 bases, with 13 bases remaining between them. This CDR3 contains 14 residues. The CDR3: CASSLGGEVGEAFF. For the CDR3, the DNA is TGTGCCAGCAGCTTAGGGGGGGAAGTCGGTGAAGCTTTCTTT.

The chain carries TRBV13 and TRBJ2-3, with TRBD2 matching over 9 bases. Unmatched junction bases numbered 9, after V lost 6 bases and J lost 5 bases. CDR3 length: 15 residues. Germline V gene lookup returns CDR1 PRHDT and CDR2 FYEKMQ (reference sequence). CDR3 in amino acids: CASRFSSGEVDTQYF. The CDR3, as DNA: TGTGCCAGCAGATTTTCTAGCGGGGAGGTAGATACGCAGTATTTT.

The chain uses TRBV7-9 and TRBJ1-3; D remains ambiguous. Germline-derived CDR1 and CDR2 are SEHNR and FQNEAQ (reference sequence). The germline V and J ends were trimmed by 5 bases and 1 base, with 18 bases remaining between them. The CDR3 length is 17 residues. CDR3 region: CASSPLDPTASGNTIYF. The CDR3 DNA is TGTGCCAGCAGCCCTCTAGACCCTACGGCTTCTGGAAACACCATATATTTT.

Concerning this clone itself: One junction end does not reproduce the germline sequence, and a read error may be involved. The rearrangement links TRBV6-1 to TRBJ2-4, with 9 bases aligning to TRBD1. Per germline, CDR1 MNHNS and CDR2 SASEGT. The CDR3 has 14 residues. The chain's CDR3 is CAGSAGQGVDIQYF. CDR3 sequence (DNA): TGTGCCGGCAGCGCGGGACAGGGAGTTGACATTCAGTACTTC.

The chain is built from TRBV29-1 and TRBJ2-7, with a tentative D call TRBD2 (5 bases). The V gene's germline CDR1 is SQVTM and CDR2 ANQGSEA. This CDR3 spans 12 amino acids. The V end was cut by 7 bases, the J end by 2 bases, with 12 bases between. This chain's CDR3 is CSAQFGTYEQYF. In DNA, the CDR3 is TGCAGCGCCCAGTTCGGGACCTACGAGCAGTACTTC.

The rearrangement links TRBV5-8 to TRBJ1-2, with D uncertain. Germline CDR1 and CDR2: SGHTS and YDEGEE. This CDR3 comprises 14 residues. The V end was cut by 2 bases, the J end by 4 bases, with 12 bases between. The CDR3 here is CASSFKGGIYGYTF. The CDR3 DNA is TGTGCCAGCAGCTTTAAGGGAGGGATCTATGGCTACACCTTC.